These 30 T cell receptor beta chains came from one sample sequenced in a study of cytomegalovirus exposure and HLA in healthy donors. PCR involved 60 Vbeta and 13 Jbeta primers. The method was immunoSEQ multiplex PCR; TCRdb's version includes in-frame clones alone and lacks a portion of them. Seen here are some 120,000 clones, roughly 83% observed once, and the top ten hold about 19%. Source material: PBMCs. These receptor sequences come from a man between 18 and 29 years old in good health and CMV-seropositive.

The V call is TRBV9, the J call TRBJ2-3, with 8 bases fitting TRBD2. The germline V gene has CDR1 SGDLS and CDR2 YYNGEE. Unmatched junction bases numbered 3, after V lost 4 bases and J lost 5 bases. This CDR3 is 13 amino acids long. CDR3 residues: CASSRGGEDTQYF. CDR3 coding DNA: TGTGCCAGCAGCCGGGGGGGCGAAGATACGCAGTATTTT.

The chain recombines TRBV19 with TRBJ1-1, with 11 bases lining up with TRBD1. This CDR3 comprises 16 residues. V lost 6 bases, J lost 5 bases, and 11 bases stayed unmatched. Germline V gives CDR1 LNHDA, CDR2 SQIVND (reference sequence). For the CDR3, the DNA is TGTGCCAGTAGGGCCTACTTGGGACAGGGGGAGACTGAAGCTTTCTTT. As protein: CASRAYLGQGETEAFF. Using reference TRBV19 and TRBJ1-1 for the parts outside the CDR3, the full variable domain is DGGITQSPKYLFRKEGQNVTLSCEQNLNHDAMYWYRQDPGQGLRLIYYSQIVNDFQKGDIAEGYSVSREKKESFPLTVTSAQKNPTAFYLCASRAYLGQGETEAFFGQGTRLTVV.

The genes are TRBV11-2 and TRBJ2-5, with a possible D match to TRBD2 (5 bases). CDR1 SGHAT and CDR2 FQNNGV come from the germline V gene. V lost 3 bases to trimming and J lost 2 bases, with 13 bases between them. The CDR3 has 15 amino acids. CDR3 nucleotide sequence: TGTGCCAGCAGCTTCGGAGGAGCGGCTCAAGAGACCCAGTACTTC. Protein: CASSFGGAAQETQYF.

The rearrangement joins TRBV30 to TRBJ2-3; 7 bases agree with TRBD1. Germline V gene data show CDR1 as GTSNPN and CDR2 as SVGIG (reference sequence). The CDR3 covers 13 residues. Losses at the gene ends were 3 bases for V and 1 base for J; bases not matched to a gene: 1. CDR3: CAWRGTGTDTQYF. The DNA for the CDR3 is TGTGCCTGGAGGGGGACAGGCACAGATACGCAGTATTTT.

This chain connects TRBV2 to TRBJ1-2, with TRBD1 matching over 7 bases. V shed 6 bases and J 7 bases; nucleotides not matched to a gene: 5. Germline V gene data show CDR1 as SNHLY and CDR2 as FYNNEI. CDR3 length equals 12 residues. The CDR3 is CASRQGLGGYTF. The CDR3 coding sequence is TGTGCCAGCAGACAGGGGTTAGGTGGCTACACCTTC. Supplemented by reference TRBV2 and TRBJ1-2, the full variable domain reads EPEVTQTPSHQVTQMGQEVILRCVPISNHLYFYWYRQILGQKVEFLVSFYNNEISEKSEIFDDQFSVERPDGSNFTLKIRSTKLEDSAMYFCASRQGLGGYTFGSGTRLTVV.

This clone has just a few counts. At the DNA level, this CDR3 is encoded by other sequences in the same sample as well. The rearrangement uses TRBV5-1 and TRBJ1-2; D is uncertain. Per germline, CDR1 SGHRS and CDR2 YFSETQ. V gave up 5 bases and J gave up 2 bases, with 10 bases separating them. The CDR3 has 13 amino acids. The CDR3 DNA sequence: TGCGCCAGCAGTCTCCCGGGGAACTATGGCTACACCTTC. Translated: CASSLPGNYGYTF.

J is TRBJ1-2 and V is TRBV5-5; tentatively, D is TRBD1 (6 bases). The CDR3 runs to 16 residues. Trimming stripped 3 bases from V and 4 bases from J, with 19 bases between. The germline gives CDR1 SGHKS, CDR2 YYEKEE (reference sequence). The CDR3 reads CASSSDRTSQLYGYTF. CDR3 DNA: TGTGCCAGCAGCTCGGACAGAACCTCCCAACTCTATGGCTACACCTTC.

The chain combines TRBV30 with TRBJ1-5, with D possibly being TRBD1 (5 bases). V was cut by 2 bases and J by 2 bases, with 16 bases left in between. The CDR3 is 16 residues long. Germline V gene lookup returns CDR1 GTSNPN and CDR2 SVGIG (reference sequence). CDR3 amino acids: CAWSIPQSRGNQPQHF. DNA for the CDR3: TGTGCCTGGAGTATACCACAAAGCAGGGGCAATCAGCCCCAGCATTTT.

CDR3 nucleotide sequence: TGTGCCAGCAGTCCAGGGAACTACAATGAGCAGTTCTTC. Residues: CASSPGNYNEQFF. The chain is built from TRBV7-8 and TRBJ2-1, with a weak D call TRBD1 (5 bases). V lost 6 bases and J 3 bases, leaving 9 bases between the germline ends. Germline CDR1 is SGHVS and CDR2 is FQNEAQ. The CDR3 is made up of 13 amino acids.

This chain joins TRBV7-8 and TRBJ1-1; possible D gene TRBD1, 5 bases. From germline, CDR1 is SGHVS and CDR2 FQNEAQ. V shed 5 bases and J shed 8 bases, with 18 bases lying between them. There are 14 residues in the CDR3. The CDR3 DNA sequence: TGTGCCAGCAGCCGTGGGACTTCCGACCGGGAAGCTTTCTTT. Protein product: CASSRGTSDREAFF.

This sequence joins TRBV2 and TRBJ1-3, with a tentative D call TRBD1 (5 bases). Between the trimmed V and J ends, which lost 7 bases and 0 bases, there was a span of 13 bases. CDR3 length: 15 amino acids. CDR1 is SNHLY and CDR2 is FYNNEI in the germline V gene. In DNA form, the CDR3 reads TGTGCCAGCACCCCAGGGCTTATCTCTGGAAACACCATATATTTT. Protein: CASTPGLISGNTIYF.

The chain uses TRBV5-1 and TRBJ1-1, with D unresolved. Germline V CDR1 and CDR2: SGHRS, YFSETQ. V dropped 2 bases and J dropped 2 bases, with 13 bases sitting between them. The CDR3 loop spans 15 amino acids. CDR3 sequence: CASSFSPFKNTEAFF. The CDR3 coding sequence is TGCGCCAGCAGCTTCTCCCCGTTTAAAAACACTGAAGCTTTCTTT.

The rearrangement links TRBV11-3 to TRBJ2-3; a possible D gene is TRBD2 (5 bases). The germline V gene has CDR1 SGHNT and CDR2 YENEEA. The CDR3 covers 16 residues. V was cut by 0 bases and J by 2 bases, with 12 bases left in between. The CDR3 sequence: CASSLDPGSPTDTQYF. The CDR3 DNA follows: TGTGCCAGCAGCTTAGATCCGGGGTCCCCCACAGATACGCAGTATTTT.

The chain recombines TRBV28 with TRBJ1-5; tentative D call: TRBD1 (6 bases). Germline V gene sequence: CDR1 MDHEN, CDR2 SYDVKM. V was cut by 8 bases and J by 4 bases, with 9 bases left in between. CDR3 length: 12 residues. The CDR3 sequence is CASRDTNQPQHF. The CDR3 DNA reads TGTGCCAGCCGGGACACAAATCAGCCCCAGCATTTT.

This chain connects TRBV27 to TRBJ1-5; 9 nucleotides align to TRBD1. This CDR3 has 15 amino acids. Germline-derived CDR1 and CDR2 are MNHEY and SMNVEV (reference sequence). V shed 5 bases, J shed 0 bases, and the junction held 2 bases outside the gene matches. CDR3 nucleotides: TGTGCCAGCAGTGGGACAGGGTATAGCAATCAGCCCCAGCATTTT. Its protein product is CASSGTGYSNQPQHF.

V and J are TRBV6-1 and TRBJ2-1; 9 positions agree with TRBD2. Germline V lookup: CDR1 MNHNS, CDR2 SASEGT. The junction had 8 bases not matched to a gene; V was cut back by 11 bases and J by 6 bases. The CDR3 sequence is 13 residues long. CDR3 coding DNA: TGTGCCGGGCGGGGGGGCCATTCCAATGAGCAGTTCTTC. This codes for CAGRGGHSNEQFF.

V is TRBV9 and J is TRBJ2-7; 9 bases match TRBD1. Trimming at V came to 4 bases and at J to 4 bases, leaving 18 bases not matched to a gene. The CDR3 has 18 residues. CDR1 and CDR2 (germline): SGDLS, YYNGEE. The CDR3 sequence is CASSPIQNYRGPGYEQYF. The CDR3 DNA follows: TGTGCCAGCAGCCCAATCCAAAACTACAGGGGGCCCGGGTACGAGCAGTACTTC.

This clone has a single count. V is TRBV7-9 and J is TRBJ2-3, with a tentative D call TRBD2 (6 bases). Per germline, CDR1 SEHNR and CDR2 FQNEAQ (reference sequence). The CDR3 is made up of 15 amino acids. The V gene lost 5 bases and the J gene lost 2 bases, with 14 bases spanning the gap. CDR3 sequence (DNA): TGTGCCAGCAGCCTCCGGCGGGGTTCCACAGATACGCAGTATTTT. Translated: CASSLRRGSTDTQYF.

The table lists this clone with a few counts. V usage is TRBV5-1 and J usage is TRBJ2-1, with D possibly being TRBD1 (5 bases). The CDR3 is made up of 13 amino acids. CDR1 SGHRS and CDR2 YFSETQ come from the germline V gene. The V gene lost 5 bases and the J gene lost 7 bases, with 13 bases spanning the gap. CDR3 in DNA: TGCGCCAGCAGTGACGCAGGGTTGAATGAGCAGTTCTTC. This translates into CASSDAGLNEQFF.

This chain uses TRBV5-1 with TRBJ2-7; 8 positions agree with TRBD1. Per germline, CDR1 SGHRS and CDR2 YFSETQ. J lost 1 base, V lost 2 bases, and 11 bases had no gene match. The CDR3 loop spans 17 amino acids. The CDR3 region is CASSFTPRGPASYEQYF. The CDR3 DNA is TGCGCCAGCAGCTTCACCCCCAGGGGGCCGGCATCCTACGAGCAGTACTTC.

This clone appeared a few times. In DNA, the CDR3 is TGTGCCAGCAGGAAGAGCGGGAACACCGGGGAGCTGTTTTTT. This sequence encodes CASRKSGNTGELFF. The chain recombines TRBV28 with TRBJ2-2, with D perhaps matching TRBD2 (5 bases). CDR1 MDHEN and CDR2 SYDVKM come from the germline V gene. This CDR3 is built from 14 residues. V was cut by 6 bases and J by 1 base, with 9 bases left in between.

The gene calls are TRBV27 and TRBJ1-1, with D hard to call. Per the germline V gene, CDR1 is MNHEY and CDR2 is SMNVEV (reference sequence). The CDR3 consists of 14 residues. Trimming took 0 bases from V and 4 from J, leaving 9 bases between them. CDR3 in amino acids: CASSLSVGSTEAFF. Here the CDR3 DNA reads TGTGCCAGCAGTTTATCGGTGGGGAGCACTGAAGCTTTCTTT.

The V and J genes are TRBV6-5 and TRBJ1-2; 7 bases fit TRBD1. Germline trimming cut 7 bases from V and 5 bases from J; bases unmatched to any gene: 7. The CDR3 is 13 amino acids. Per germline, CDR1 MNHEY and CDR2 SVGAGI. The DNA for the CDR3 is TGTGCCAGCAAGGAGGGGACAGAGTATGGCTACACCTTC. The encoded protein is CASKEGTEYGYTF.

The V and J genes are TRBV25-1 and TRBJ1-4; D not resolved. CDR1 MGHDK and CDR2 SYGVNS come from the germline V gene. Trimming left V 0 bases short and J 0 bases short, with 11 bases between. The CDR3 loop spans 17 amino acids. The CDR3 DNA is TGTGCCAGCAGTGAATATAGAGCCCGTGCAACTAATGAAAAACTGTTTTTT. As protein: CASSEYRARATNEKLFF. Looking up the rest from reference TRBV25-1 and TRBJ1-4 gives the full variable domain: EADIYQTPRYLVIGTGKKITLECSQTMGHDKMYWYQQDPGMELHLIHYSYGVNSTEKGDLSSESTVSRIRTEHFPLTLESARPSHTSQYLCASSEYRARATNEKLFFGSGTQLSVL.

This clone was observed a few times. J is TRBJ1-3 and V is TRBV30; D is perhaps TRBD1 (5 bases). This CDR3 comprises 12 residues. Trimming cost V 1 base and J 4 bases, with 5 bases left between them. CDR1 and CDR2 from the germline V gene are GTSNPN and SVGIG (reference sequence). The CDR3 nucleotides are TGTGCCTGGAGTGCAGGGGGAAACACCATATATTTT. This gives the protein CAWSAGGNTIYF.

V usage is TRBV4-1 and J usage is TRBJ1-2; 7 bases agree with TRBD1. CDR1 and CDR2 (germline): MGHRA, YSYEKL. The V and J ends lost 0 bases and 0 bases, in that order; junction bases with no gene match: 1. The CDR3 covers 15 residues. The CDR3 DNA reads TGCGCCAGCAGCCAAGACAGGGGGACTAACTATGGCTACACCTTC. Translated: CASSQDRGTNYGYTF.

This chain joins TRBV29-1 and TRBJ2-2; 9 nucleotides agree with TRBD1. Germline V lookup: CDR1 SQVTM, CDR2 ANQGSEA. CDR3 length equals 17 residues. V lost 2 bases, J lost 1 base, and 8 bases stayed unmatched. CDR3 region: CSVEKGGQGLNTGELFF. The DNA of the CDR3 is TGCAGCGTTGAAAAAGGGGGACAGGGACTGAACACCGGGGAGCTGTTTTTT.

V is TRBV5-4 and J is TRBJ1-1; 10 bases are a match to TRBD1. The CDR3 has 16 amino acids. The V segment lost 5 bases and the J segment 1 base; nucleotides outside the gene matches: 8. Germline V CDR1 and CDR2: SGHNT, YYREEE (reference sequence). CDR3 loop: CASSPTGGAGNTEAFF. The CDR3 nucleotides read TGTGCCAGCAGTCCGACAGGGGGCGCGGGGAACACTGAAGCTTTCTTT.

This chain uses TRBV19 with TRBJ1-2, with TRBD1 identical over 8 bases. In germline, CDR1 is LNHDA, CDR2 SQIVND (reference sequence). J gave up 7 bases and V 8 bases, and 6 bases lay outside the gene matches. This CDR3 has 12 residues. This CDR3 is CASHPGGGGYTF. In DNA, the CDR3 is TGTGCCAGTCACCCAGGGGGCGGTGGCTACACCTTC.

The chain is built from TRBV27 and TRBJ1-1; D is uncertain. Germline CDR1 is MNHEY and CDR2 is SMNVEV (reference sequence). The V end lost 2 bases, the J end lost 1 base, and 5 bases lay between the germline ends. This CDR3 comprises 13 residues. The CDR3 loop reads CASSLRENTEAFF. CDR3 bases: TGTGCCAGCAGTTTAAGAGAGAACACTGAAGCTTTCTTT.